This TCR beta chain was sequenced during a study of blood T cells in healthy people across ages. Whole-study results and caveats: Significant beta diversity loss was already apparent by age approximately 38, declining roughly linearly. There was no known CMV status for donors, so expanded clonotype changes were possibly confounded.

With a J-beta primer mix and a sample-barcoded 5' primer, a second PCR ran about 7 to 12 cycles. TCRdb analysed the 5' RACE reads with MiXCR anew, one entry per CDR3 protein. The sample contains about 800,000 distinct CDR3 sequences, roughly 25% of which appear only once. CDR3 size: 15 residues. Germline loops: CDR1 MDHEN, CDR2 SYDVKM. The ends were cut back, 1 base at V and 10 bases at J, with 19 bases in the middle. This clonotype has a handful of counts. The antigen is unknown. Another study also made use of these data, one on T cells of mothers and their children. That paper adds: Similar effects of thymic selection on TCR recombination output were recorded in related and unrelated pairs. Mother-child pairs who were related displayed a slightly higher overlap than unrelated pairs, a difference that was non-significant.

This TCR was recovered from a boy younger than 18 in good health. Source material: blood. V is TRBV28 and J is TRBJ1-1; possible D gene TRBD1, 6 bases. Written as DNA, the CDR3 is TGTGCCAGCAGTTTATCAGCAGGGGACCCGTCCGGAGCTTTCTTT. Amino acid sequence: CASSLSAGDPSGAFF.